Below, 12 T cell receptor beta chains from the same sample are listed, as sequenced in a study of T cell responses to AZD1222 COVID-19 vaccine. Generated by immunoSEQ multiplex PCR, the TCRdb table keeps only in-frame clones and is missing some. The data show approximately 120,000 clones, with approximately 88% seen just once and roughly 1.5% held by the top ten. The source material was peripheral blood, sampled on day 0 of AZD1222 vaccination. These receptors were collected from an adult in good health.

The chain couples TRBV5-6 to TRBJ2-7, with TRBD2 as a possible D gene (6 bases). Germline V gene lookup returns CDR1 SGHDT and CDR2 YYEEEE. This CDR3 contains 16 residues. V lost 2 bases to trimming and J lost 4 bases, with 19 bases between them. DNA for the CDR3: TGTGCCAGCAGCTTCGACCCTCGGCTAGCGAGGTACGAGCAGTACTTC. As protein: CASSFDPRLARYEQYF.

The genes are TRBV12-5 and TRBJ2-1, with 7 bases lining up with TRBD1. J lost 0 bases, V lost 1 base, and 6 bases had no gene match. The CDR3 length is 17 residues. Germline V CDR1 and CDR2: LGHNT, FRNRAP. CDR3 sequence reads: CASGLAGQTTSYNEQFF. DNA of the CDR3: TGTGCTAGTGGTTTGGCGGGACAGACTACCTCCTACAATGAGCAGTTCTTC. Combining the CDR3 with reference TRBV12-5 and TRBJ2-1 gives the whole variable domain DARVTQTPRHKVTEMGQEVTMRCQPILGHNTVFWYRQTMMQGLELLAYFRNRAPLDDSGMPKDRFSAEMPDATLATLKIQPSEPRDSAVYFCASGLAGQTTSYNEQFFGPGTRLTVL.

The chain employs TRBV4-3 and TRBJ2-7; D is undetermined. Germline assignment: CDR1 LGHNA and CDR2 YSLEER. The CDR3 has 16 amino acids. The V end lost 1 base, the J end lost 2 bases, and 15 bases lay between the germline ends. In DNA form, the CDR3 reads TGCGCCAGCAGCCAAGCTACGGTGACGGAGCCCTACGAGCAGTACTTC. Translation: CASSQATVTEPYEQYF.

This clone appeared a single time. The chain's CDR3 is CAFVGLSGTEAFF. In DNA form, the CDR3 reads TGTGCCTTTGTGGGGCTGTCTGGCACTGAAGCTTTCTTT. The chain joins TRBV30 to TRBJ1-1, with TRBD1 as a possible D gene (5 bases). This CDR3 is built from 13 residues. The ends were cut back, 7 bases at V and 4 bases at J, with 16 bases in the middle. Germline V gives CDR1 GTSNPN, CDR2 SVGIG (reference sequence).

DNA for the CDR3: TGTGCCAGTAGTGTTCGACAGGGGTCACCTCGGGGCTACACCTTC. Translation gives CASSVRQGSPRGYTF. The chain joins TRBV19 to TRBJ1-2; 8 nucleotides match TRBD1. The CDR3 contains 15 residues. Germline loops: CDR1 LNHDA, CDR2 SQIVND (reference sequence). Trimming removed 5 bases from V and 8 bases from J; junction bases left unmatched: 13.

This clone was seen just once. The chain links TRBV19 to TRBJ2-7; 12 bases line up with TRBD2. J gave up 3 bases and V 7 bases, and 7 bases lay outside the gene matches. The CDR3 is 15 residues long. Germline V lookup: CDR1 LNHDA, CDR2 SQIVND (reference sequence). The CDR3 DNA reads TGTGCCAGTACCCCGACTAGCGGGAGTTTCTACGAGCAGTACTTC. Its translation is CASTPTSGSFYEQYF.

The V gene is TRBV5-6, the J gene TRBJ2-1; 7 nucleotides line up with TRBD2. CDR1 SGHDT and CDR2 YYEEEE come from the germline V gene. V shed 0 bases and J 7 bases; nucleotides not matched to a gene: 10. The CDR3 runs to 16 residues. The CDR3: CASSLVASGRLNEQFF. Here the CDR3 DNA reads TGTGCCAGCAGCTTGGTAGCTAGCGGAAGGCTGAATGAGCAGTTCTTC.

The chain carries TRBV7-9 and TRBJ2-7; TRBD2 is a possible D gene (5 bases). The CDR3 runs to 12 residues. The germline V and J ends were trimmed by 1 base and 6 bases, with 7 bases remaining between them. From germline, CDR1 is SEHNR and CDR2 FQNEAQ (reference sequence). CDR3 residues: CASSLEGAEQYF. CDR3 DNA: TGTGCCAGCAGCTTAGAGGGAGCCGAGCAGTACTTC.

In nucleotides, the CDR3 is TGTGCCACCTCTGAGCGGGCCCACGGTGAGCAGTTCTTC. Translated: CATSERAHGEQFF. This chain connects TRBV6-5 to TRBJ2-1; D possibly corresponds to TRBD2 (6 bases). In germline, CDR1 is MNHEY, CDR2 SVGAGI. The ends were cut back, 10 bases at V and 9 bases at J, with 19 bases in the middle. The CDR3 runs 13 residues.

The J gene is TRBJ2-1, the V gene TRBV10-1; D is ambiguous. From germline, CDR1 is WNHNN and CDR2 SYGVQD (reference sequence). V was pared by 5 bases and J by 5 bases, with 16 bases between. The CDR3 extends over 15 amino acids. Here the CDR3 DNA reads TGCGCCAGCAGTCCTTGTATTCTGGACCACAATGAGCAGTTCTTC. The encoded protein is CASSPCILDHNEQFF.

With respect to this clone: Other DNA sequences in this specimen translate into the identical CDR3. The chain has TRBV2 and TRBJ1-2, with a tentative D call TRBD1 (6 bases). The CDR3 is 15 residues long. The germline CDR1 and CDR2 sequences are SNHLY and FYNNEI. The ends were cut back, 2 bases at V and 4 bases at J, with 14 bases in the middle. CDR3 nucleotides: TGTGCCAGCAGTGAATTTGACAGGCTCCTCTATGGCTACACCTTC. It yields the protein CASSEFDRLLYGYTF.

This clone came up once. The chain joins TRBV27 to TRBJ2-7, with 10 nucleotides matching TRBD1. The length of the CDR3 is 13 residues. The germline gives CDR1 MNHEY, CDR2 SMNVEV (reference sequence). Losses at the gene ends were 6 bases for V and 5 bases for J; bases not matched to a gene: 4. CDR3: CASRRQGADEQYF. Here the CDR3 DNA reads TGTGCCAGCAGGCGACAGGGGGCCGACGAGCAGTACTTC.